This TCR beta chain was sequenced for a study of blood T cell repertoires in COVID-19. Sequenced by immunoSEQ multiplex PCR; TCRdb stores in-frame clones only, minus some. The sample has 250,000 to 300,000 clones, around 80% seen once. Germline loops: CDR1 MNHEY, CDR2 SVGAGI. V was pared by 4 bases and J by 4 bases, with 3 bases of the junction left unmatched. The CDR3 totals 14 residues. The chain joins TRBV6-5 to TRBJ1-1; 10 positions match TRBD1. This TCR was recovered from a young man with acute COVID-19. Material: PBMCs or T cells enriched from blood (not recorded which). This CDR3 is CASSFRQGATEAFF. CDR3 DNA: TGTGCCAGCAGTTTTCGACAGGGGGCCACTGAAGCTTTCTTT.